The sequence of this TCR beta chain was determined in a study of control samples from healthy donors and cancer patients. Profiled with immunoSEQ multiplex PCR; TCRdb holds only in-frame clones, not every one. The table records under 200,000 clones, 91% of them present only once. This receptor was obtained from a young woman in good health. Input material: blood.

The CDR3 reads CASSEALGTGANTEAFF. The CDR3 nucleotides read TGTGCCAGCAGTGAAGCTTTAGGGACAGGCGCGAACACTGAAGCTTTCTTT. The chain employs TRBV2 and TRBJ1-1, with 8 bases matching TRBD1. Trimming cost V 0 bases and J 1 base; bases outside gene matches: 7. The CDR3 extends over 17 amino acids. CDR1 SNHLY and CDR2 FYNNEI come from the germline V gene.